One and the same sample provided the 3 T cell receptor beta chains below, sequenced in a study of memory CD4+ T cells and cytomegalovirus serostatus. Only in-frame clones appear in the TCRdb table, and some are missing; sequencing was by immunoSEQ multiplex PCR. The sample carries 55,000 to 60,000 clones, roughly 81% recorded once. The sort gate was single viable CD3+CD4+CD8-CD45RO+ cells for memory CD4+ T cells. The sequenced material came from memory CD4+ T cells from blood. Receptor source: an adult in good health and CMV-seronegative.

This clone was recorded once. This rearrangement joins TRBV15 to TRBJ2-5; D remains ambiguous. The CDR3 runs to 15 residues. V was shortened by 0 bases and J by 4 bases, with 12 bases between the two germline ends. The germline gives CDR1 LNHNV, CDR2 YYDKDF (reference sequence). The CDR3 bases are TGTGCCACCAGCAGAGATGGGCAGCAAGCAGAGACCCAGTACTTC. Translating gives CATSRDGQQAETQYF.

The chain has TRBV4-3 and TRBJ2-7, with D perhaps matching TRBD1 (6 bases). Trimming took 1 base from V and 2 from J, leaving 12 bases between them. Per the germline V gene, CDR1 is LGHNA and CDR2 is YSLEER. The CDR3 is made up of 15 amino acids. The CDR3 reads CASSQAAGEAYEQYF. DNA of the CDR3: TGCGCCAGCAGCCAAGCGGCAGGGGAAGCCTACGAGCAGTACTTC.

The CDR3 coding sequence is TGTGCCAGCAGCCCAGGGGTTCATGAGCAGTTCTTC. This translates into CASSPGVHEQFF. The V and J genes are TRBV6-5 and TRBJ2-1; TRBD1 might be the D (6 bases). Germline V gives CDR1 MNHEY, CDR2 SVGAGI. V lost 6 bases and J lost 8, with 11 bases in between. The CDR3 spans 12 residues.